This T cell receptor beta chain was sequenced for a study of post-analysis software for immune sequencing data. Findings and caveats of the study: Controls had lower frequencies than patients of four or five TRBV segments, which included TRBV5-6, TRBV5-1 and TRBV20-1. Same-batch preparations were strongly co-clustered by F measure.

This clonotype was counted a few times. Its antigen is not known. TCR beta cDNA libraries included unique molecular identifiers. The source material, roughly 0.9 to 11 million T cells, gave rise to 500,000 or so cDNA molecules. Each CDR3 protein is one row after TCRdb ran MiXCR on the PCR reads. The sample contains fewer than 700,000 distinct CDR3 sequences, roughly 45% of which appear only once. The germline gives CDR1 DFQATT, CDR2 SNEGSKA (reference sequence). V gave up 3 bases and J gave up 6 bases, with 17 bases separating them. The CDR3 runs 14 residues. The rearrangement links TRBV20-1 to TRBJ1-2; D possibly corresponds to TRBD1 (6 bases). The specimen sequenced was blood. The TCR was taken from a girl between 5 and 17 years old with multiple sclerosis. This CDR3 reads CSASLSGGLDGYTF. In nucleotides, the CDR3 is TGCAGTGCTAGCCTCTCGGGGGGGCTGGATGGCTACACCTTC.